This T cell receptor (beta chain) was recorded in a study of blood T cell repertoires in COVID-19 (dated by TCRdb to about 2020). Regarding the study in general: Samples covering the acute and convalescent phases of COVID-19 were provided by collaborators in the United States, Italy and Spain. The prospective study material was composed of cDNA or gDNA derived from T cells, B-cell-depleted T cells, or PBMCs. Where HLA class I and class II types were available, the types were taken from metadata supplied by the sample provider, not from assay-based typing. A de-identified subject ID, COVID-19 status, age in years and sex were almost always included in the sample metadata. Subjects who had been exposed to COVID-19, were actively infected with it, or had recovered from it provided the deeply sampled blood TCRbeta repertoires that made up the dataset. The repertoires were released in a freely available public database intended as a resource for research on the immune response to SARS-CoV-2. The samples were drawn from the first 160 participants of the ongoing ImmuneRACE study and from 1,200 or so subjects provided by 6 global collaborators. Broader findings and caveats from the paper: The quantity of clinical and demographic metadata differed by source and by participant and was supplied without curation.

The immunoSEQ Assay, a bias-controlled multiplex PCR, was used to amplify TCRbeta CDR3 regions from genomic DNA. From the authors' description of their analysis: The number of nucleated cells in each sample was estimated by amplification of reference gene primers within the assay. Sequence reads were collapsed and filtered to measure the absolute abundance of every unique TCRbeta CDR3 rearrangement. For each sample, productive Simpson clonality was calculated as the square root of Simpson's diversity index over productive rearrangements. The table was pulled from immuneACCESS by TCRdb, which kept in-frame rearrangements only. Such tables lose some clones; where checked, under half of the loss comes from unresolved V genes, and the rest has no known cause. V, J and clone size are those of that table, while D and trimming were read from the DNA. For this sample there are about 52,000 clones; under 90% appear just once. Jointly, the top ten make up roughly 12% of the sample.

About this clone itself: Its antigen is unknown. Base quality data are lacking; no much larger clone is found one base away.

CDR1 and CDR2 are read off the germline V gene (reference sequence) as LNHDA and SQIVND. Counted from cysteine to phenylalanine, this CDR3 has 13 amino acids. CDR3 DNA is the only sequence kept; it has 39 bases, read in frame from the first base. V trim: 5 bases; J trim: 6 bases; unmatched bases: 3. At one collaborating source in Seattle, patients were enrolled during active infection and were followed longitudinally through the course of disease. Collaborating institutions collected whole blood in K2EDTA tubes following their own protocols. For TCRbeta analysis, collaborators shipped samples as frozen whole blood, isolated PBMCs, or DNA extracted from either of those sample types.

Sequencing was done on a sample of peripheral blood. The receptor comes from a man of 80 years or more with COVID-19, enrolled during active disease. In this chain, TRBV19 is recombined with TRBJ1-5, with 8 central nucleotides matching TRBD1. The bases are TGTGCCAGTAGTGGACAGGGAGGTCAGCCCCAGCATTTT. It specifies CASSGQGGQPQHF.